One sample yielded the 13 T cell receptor beta chains listed below, sequenced in a study of shared clonotypes between healthy human individuals. Clones were read by immunoSEQ multiplex PCR, and TCRdb kept only the in-frame ones, dropping some. The sample has 2 million or so clones, 95% seen once. What was sequenced was naive CD4+ T cells sorted from blood. Indicated subset: CD45RA+ positively selected. The origin of the receptors is a man in his late teens or twenties in good health.

The J gene is TRBJ2-7, the V gene TRBV2, with 9 bases identical to TRBD1. The CDR3 is 14 amino acids. Germline values: CDR1 SNHLY, CDR2 FYNNEI. The V and J ends lost 4 bases and 3 bases, in that order; junction bases with no gene match: 4. The DNA for the CDR3 is TGTGCCAGCAGTGTCGCGACAGGGGGCTACGAGCAGTACTTC. Encoded protein: CASSVATGGYEQYF.

The chain has TRBV9 and TRBJ2-5; the D call may be TRBD1 or TRBD2 (5 bases each). The CDR3 has 15 amino acids. Per the germline V gene, CDR1 is SGDLS and CDR2 is YYNGEE. Trimming removed 0 bases from V and 5 bases from J, with 14 bases in between. CDR3 protein: CASSVEGTGLETQYF. CDR3 nucleotide sequence: TGTGCCAGCAGCGTAGAGGGGACGGGGCTGGAGACCCAGTACTTC. Full variable domain (missing parts from reference TRBV9 and TRBJ2-5): DSGVTQTPKHLITATGQRVTLRCSPRSGDLSVYWYQQSLDQGLQFLIQYYNGEERAKGNILERFSAQQFPDLHSELNLSSLELGDSALYFCASSVEGTGLETQYFGPGTRLLVL.

The V call is TRBV18, the J call TRBJ2-3; D not resolved. There are 12 residues in the CDR3. The V gene lost 5 bases and the J gene lost 2 bases, with 5 bases spanning the gap. Germline CDR1 and CDR2: KGHSH and LQKENI. CDR3 nucleotide sequence: TGTGCCAGCTCATCCCTCACAGATACGCAGTATTTT. It specifies CASSSLTDTQYF.

This sequence joins TRBV5-1 and TRBJ2-7; 10 bases map to TRBD2. This CDR3 has 16 amino acids. CDR1 and CDR2 (germline): SGHRS, YFSETQ. The V and J ends lost 0 bases and 2 bases, in that order; junction bases with no gene match: 5. The CDR3 loop is CASSLVAGGPTYEQYF. The CDR3 DNA follows: TGCGCCAGCAGCTTGGTAGCGGGAGGCCCAACCTACGAGCAGTACTTC.

The rearrangement joins TRBV6-6 to TRBJ1-5, with 12 bases matching TRBD1. The V segment lost 5 bases and the J segment 9 bases; nucleotides outside the gene matches: 5. CDR3 length: 14 residues. Germline loops: CDR1 MNHNY, CDR2 SVGAGI (reference sequence). The CDR3 here is CASSPRDRGPPQHF. The CDR3, as DNA: TGTGCCAGCAGTCCACGGGACAGGGGGCCGCCCCAGCATTTT.

V is TRBV19 and J is TRBJ1-4; TRBD1 is a possible D gene (5 bases). CDR1 is LNHDA, CDR2 SQIVND, per germline (reference sequence). This CDR3 spans 14 amino acids. The V and J ends lost 7 bases and 5 bases respectively, with 14 bases between them. The CDR3 is CASTDRRRNEKLFF. The CDR3 coding sequence is TGTGCCAGTACCGACAGAAGGCGAAATGAAAAACTGTTTTTT. The variable domain in full, completed from reference TRBV19 and TRBJ1-4, reads DGGITQSPKYLFRKEGQNVTLSCEQNLNHDAMYWYRQDPGQGLRLIYYSQIVNDFQKGDIAEGYSVSREKKESFPLTVTSAQKNPTAFYLCASTDRRRNEKLFFGSGTQLSVL.

The rearrangement joins TRBV20-1 to TRBJ1-1; perhaps TRBD1 as D (5 bases). The CDR3 has 11 residues. In germline, CDR1 is DFQATT, CDR2 SNEGSKA (reference sequence). Trimming took off 3 bases at V and 11 bases at J, with 13 bases between the two ends. CDR3 coding DNA: TGCAGTGCTAGGGGGGGGAGCAGCGCTTTCTTT. Translating gives CSARGGSSAFF.

The chain is built from TRBV6-6 and TRBJ2-7; TRBD2 matches 8 bases. Per the germline V gene, CDR1 is MNHNY and CDR2 is SVGAGI (reference sequence). There are 15 residues in the CDR3. The trim removed 7 bases at V and 1 base at J, leaving 9 bases unmatched. CDR3 DNA sequence: TGTGCCAGCACGAGGGACGGGGGGGCGTCCTACGAGCAGTACTTC. Translating it yields CASTRDGGASYEQYF.

With respect to this clone: At one end the junction does not follow the germline gene, possibly because of a read error. The CDR3 is CASSQDPGYSSPLHF. CDR3 nucleotide sequence: TGCGCCAGCAGCCAAGATCCGGGGTATAGTTCACCCCTCCACTTT. The chain couples TRBV4-3 to TRBJ1-6; no clear D gene. Germline CDR1 LGHNA, CDR2 YSLEER. The CDR3 covers 15 residues.

The V gene is TRBV5-6, the J gene TRBJ1-3; D is unclear. V gave up 4 bases and J gave up 4 bases, with 9 bases separating them. The CDR3 is 13 residues long. The germline V gene encodes CDR1 SGHDT and CDR2 YYEEEE. The CDR3 sequence is CASSPRGGNTIYF. CDR3 sequence (DNA): TGTGCCAGCAGCCCCCGCGGGGGAAACACCATATATTTT.

This clone was seen a few times. The chain links TRBV19 to TRBJ1-6; D unclear. The V end lost 3 bases, the J end lost 6 bases, and 12 bases lay between the germline ends. Germline CDR1 reads LNHDA; CDR2 reads SQIVND (reference sequence). The CDR3 totals 15 residues. Written as DNA, the CDR3 is TGTGCCAGTAGTATGGGAAACACCCTTAATTCACCCCTCCACTTT. This translates into CASSMGNTLNSPLHF.

The gene calls are TRBV29-1 and TRBJ2-7; a possible D gene is TRBD2 (6 bases). Looked up from germline, CDR1 is SQVTM and CDR2 is ANQGSEA. The V end was cut by 7 bases, the J end by 0 bases, with 10 bases between. CDR3 length equals 12 residues. The CDR3 protein is CSAVGSSYEQYF. The CDR3, as DNA: TGCAGCGCCGTCGGGAGCTCCTACGAGCAGTACTTC.

The chain is built from TRBV9 and TRBJ2-2; 7 nucleotides line up with TRBD2. The CDR3 extends over 17 amino acids. The V gene end was trimmed by 4 bases and the J gene end by 5 bases; junction bases not matched to a gene: 14. CDR1 SGDLS and CDR2 YYNGEE come from the germline V gene. The CDR3 nucleotides are TGTGCCAGCAGCCCCTCTGGGGGGGGTGCCAGAACCGGGGAGCTGTTTTTT. It yields the protein CASSPSGGGARTGELFF.